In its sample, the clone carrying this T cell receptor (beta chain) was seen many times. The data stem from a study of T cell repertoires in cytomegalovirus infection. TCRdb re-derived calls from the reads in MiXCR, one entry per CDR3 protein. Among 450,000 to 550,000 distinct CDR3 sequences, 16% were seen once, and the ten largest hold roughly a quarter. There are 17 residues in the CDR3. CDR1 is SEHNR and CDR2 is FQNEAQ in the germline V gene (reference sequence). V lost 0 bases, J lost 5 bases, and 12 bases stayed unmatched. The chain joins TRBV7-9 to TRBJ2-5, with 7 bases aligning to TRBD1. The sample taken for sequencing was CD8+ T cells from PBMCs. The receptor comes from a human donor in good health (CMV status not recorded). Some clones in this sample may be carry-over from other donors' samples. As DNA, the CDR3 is TGTGCCAGCAGCTTAGCCTTTAATTATGACAGGGAGGAGACCCAGTACTTC. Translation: CASSLAFNYDREETQYF.